The clone carrying this T cell receptor beta chain was detected only once. The age range of participants was 18 to 89 years, with residence in approximately 25 US areas. Assignment of participants to cohorts was predicated upon participant-reported clinical history. In the authors' methods: Reference gene primer amplification gave nucleated cell count estimates. Data came from immunoSEQ multiplex PCR; TCRdb stores just in-frame clones and leaves some out. For V, J and clone size, that table is used; D and trimming come from the DNA. The table shows 220,000 or so clones, with around 89% occurring only once. This specimen comes from a study of blood T cell repertoires in COVID-19. The wider study: The United States, Italy and Spain supplied acute and convalescent COVID-19 samples.

Germline V CDR1 and CDR2: MDHEN, SYDVKM. The CDR3 contains 15 residues. The junction had 4 bases not matched to a gene; V was cut back by 2 bases and J by 9 bases. This clonotype was obtained from a woman aged 18 to 35 in a cohort exposed to, infected with or recovered from COVID-19 (not recorded which). The chain employs TRBV28 and TRBJ2-1; TRBD2 matches 13 bases. What was sequenced was PBMCs or T cells enriched from blood (not recorded which). CDR3 bases: TGTGCCAGCAGTTTAACTAGCGGGAGGGCCTTTGAGCAGTTCTTC. This encodes CASSLTSGRAFEQFF.